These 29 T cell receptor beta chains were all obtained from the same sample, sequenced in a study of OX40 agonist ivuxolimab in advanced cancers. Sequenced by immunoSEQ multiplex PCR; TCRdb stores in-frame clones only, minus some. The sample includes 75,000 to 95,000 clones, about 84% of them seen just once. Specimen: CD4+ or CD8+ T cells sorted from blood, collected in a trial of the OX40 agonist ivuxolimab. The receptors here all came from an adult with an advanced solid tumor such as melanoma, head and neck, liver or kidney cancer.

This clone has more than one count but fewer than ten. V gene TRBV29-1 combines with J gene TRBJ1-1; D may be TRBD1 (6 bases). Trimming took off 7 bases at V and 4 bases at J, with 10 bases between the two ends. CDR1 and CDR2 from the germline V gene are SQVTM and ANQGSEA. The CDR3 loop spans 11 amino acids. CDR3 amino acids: CSGTDSTEAFF. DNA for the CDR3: TGCAGCGGAACGGACAGCACTGAAGCTTTCTTT.

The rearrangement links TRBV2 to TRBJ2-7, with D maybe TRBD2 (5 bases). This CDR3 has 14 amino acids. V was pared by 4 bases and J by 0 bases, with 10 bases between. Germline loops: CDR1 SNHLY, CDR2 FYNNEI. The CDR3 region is CASSGTGISYEQYF. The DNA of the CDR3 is TGTGCCAGCAGTGGGACGGGAATCTCCTACGAGCAGTACTTC.

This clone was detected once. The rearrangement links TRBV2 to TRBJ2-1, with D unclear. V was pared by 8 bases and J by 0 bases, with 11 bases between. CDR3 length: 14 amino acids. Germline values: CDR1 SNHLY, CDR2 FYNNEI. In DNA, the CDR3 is TGTGCCAGCCGGAGCGACCGCTCCTACAATGAGCAGTTCTTC. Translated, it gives CASRSDRSYNEQFF.

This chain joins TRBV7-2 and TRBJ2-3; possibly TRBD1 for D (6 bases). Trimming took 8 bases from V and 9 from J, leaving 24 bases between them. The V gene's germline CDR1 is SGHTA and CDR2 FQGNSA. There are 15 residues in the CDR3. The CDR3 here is CASRPTGFGLVTQYF. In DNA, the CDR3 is TGTGCCAGCCGACCAACAGGGTTCGGGTTAGTGACGCAGTATTTT. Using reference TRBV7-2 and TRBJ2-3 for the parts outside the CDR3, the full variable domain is GAGVSQSPSNKVTEKGKDVELRCDPISGHTALYWYRQSLGQGLEFLIYFQGNSAPDKSGLPSDRFSAERTGGSVSTLTIQRTQQEDSAVYLCASRPTGFGLVTQYFGPGTRLTVL.

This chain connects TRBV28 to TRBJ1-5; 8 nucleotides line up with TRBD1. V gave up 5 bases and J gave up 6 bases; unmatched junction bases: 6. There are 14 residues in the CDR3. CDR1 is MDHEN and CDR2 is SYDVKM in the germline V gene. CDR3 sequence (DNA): TGTGCCAGCAGTCCAGGGGGCTTAAGTCAGCCCCAGCATTTT. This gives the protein CASSPGGLSQPQHF.

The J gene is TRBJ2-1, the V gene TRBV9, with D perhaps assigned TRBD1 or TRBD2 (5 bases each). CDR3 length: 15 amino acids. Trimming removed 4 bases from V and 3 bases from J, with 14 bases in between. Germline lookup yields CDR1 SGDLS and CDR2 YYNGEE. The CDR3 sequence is CASSPGWGSYNEQFF. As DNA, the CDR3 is TGTGCCAGCAGCCCCGGATGGGGGAGCTACAATGAGCAGTTCTTC.

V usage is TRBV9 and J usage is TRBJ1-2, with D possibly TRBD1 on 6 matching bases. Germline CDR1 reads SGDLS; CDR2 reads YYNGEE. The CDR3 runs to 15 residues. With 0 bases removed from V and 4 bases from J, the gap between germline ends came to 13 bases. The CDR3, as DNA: TGTGCCAGCAGCGTAGCCTCCCAGGGGTTCTATGGCTACACCTTC. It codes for CASSVASQGFYGYTF.

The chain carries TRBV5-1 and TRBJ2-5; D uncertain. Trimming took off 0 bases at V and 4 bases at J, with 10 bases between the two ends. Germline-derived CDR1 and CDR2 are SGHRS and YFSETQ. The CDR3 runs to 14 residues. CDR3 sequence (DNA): TGCGCCAGCAGCTTGGGAACCGTGGGAGAGACCCAGTACTTC. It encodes CASSLGTVGETQYF.

The CDR3 protein is CSVEDRPDKGYGYTF. The CDR3, as DNA: TGCAGCGTTGAAGATCGGCCGGACAAGGGCTATGGCTACACCTTC. The chain uses TRBV29-1 and TRBJ1-2, with D tentatively TRBD1 (5 bases). V lost 0 bases to trimming and J lost 4 bases, with 15 bases between them. From germline, CDR1 is SQVTM and CDR2 ANQGSEA. This CDR3 comprises 15 residues.

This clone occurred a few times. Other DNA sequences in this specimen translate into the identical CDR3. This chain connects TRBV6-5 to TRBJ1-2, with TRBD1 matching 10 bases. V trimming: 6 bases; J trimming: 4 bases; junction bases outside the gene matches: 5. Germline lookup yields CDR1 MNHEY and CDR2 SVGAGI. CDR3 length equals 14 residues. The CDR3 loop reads CASSRQGAGYGYTF. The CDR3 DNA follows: TGTGCCAGCAGCCGACAGGGGGCCGGCTATGGCTACACCTTC.

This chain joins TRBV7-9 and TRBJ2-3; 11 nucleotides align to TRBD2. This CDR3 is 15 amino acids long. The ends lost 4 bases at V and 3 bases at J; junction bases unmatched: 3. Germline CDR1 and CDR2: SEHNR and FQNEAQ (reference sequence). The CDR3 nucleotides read TGTGCCAGCAGCTCACGGACTAGCGGGACAGATACGCAGTATTTT. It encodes CASSSRTSGTDTQYF.

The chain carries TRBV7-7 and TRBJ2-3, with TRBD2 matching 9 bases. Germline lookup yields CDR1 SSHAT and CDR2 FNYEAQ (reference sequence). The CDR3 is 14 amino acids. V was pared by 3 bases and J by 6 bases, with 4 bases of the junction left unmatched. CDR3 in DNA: TGTGCCAGCAGCTTTGCTAGCGGGATTGATACGCAGTATTTT. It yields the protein CASSFASGIDTQYF.

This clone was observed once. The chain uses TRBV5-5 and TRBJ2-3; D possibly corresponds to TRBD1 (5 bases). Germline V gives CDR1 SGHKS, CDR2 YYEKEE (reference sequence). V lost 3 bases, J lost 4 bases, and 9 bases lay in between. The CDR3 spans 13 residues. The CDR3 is CASSSPGSDTQYF. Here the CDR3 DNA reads TGTGCCAGCAGCTCCCCAGGGTCAGATACGCAGTATTTT.

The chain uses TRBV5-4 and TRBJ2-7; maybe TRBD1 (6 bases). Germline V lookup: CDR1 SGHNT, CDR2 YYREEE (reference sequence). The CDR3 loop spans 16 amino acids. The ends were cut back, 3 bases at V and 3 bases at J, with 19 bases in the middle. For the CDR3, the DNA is TGTGCCAGCAGCTCAGGGGCCGGGACGGACGGCTACGAGCAGTACTTC. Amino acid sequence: CASSSGAGTDGYEQYF.

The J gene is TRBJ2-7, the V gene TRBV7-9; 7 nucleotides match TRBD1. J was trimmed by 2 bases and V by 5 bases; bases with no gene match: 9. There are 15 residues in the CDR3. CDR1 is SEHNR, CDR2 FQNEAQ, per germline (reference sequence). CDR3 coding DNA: TGTGCCAGCAGCCCAAGGACAGGCCTAGCCTACGAGCAGTACTTC. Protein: CASSPRTGLAYEQYF.

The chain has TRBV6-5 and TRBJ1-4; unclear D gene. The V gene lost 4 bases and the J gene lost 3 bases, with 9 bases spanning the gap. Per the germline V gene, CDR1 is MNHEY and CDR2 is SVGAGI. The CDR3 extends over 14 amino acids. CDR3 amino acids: CASSSWESNEKLFF. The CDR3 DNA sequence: TGTGCCAGCAGTTCATGGGAGTCTAATGAAAAACTGTTTTTT.

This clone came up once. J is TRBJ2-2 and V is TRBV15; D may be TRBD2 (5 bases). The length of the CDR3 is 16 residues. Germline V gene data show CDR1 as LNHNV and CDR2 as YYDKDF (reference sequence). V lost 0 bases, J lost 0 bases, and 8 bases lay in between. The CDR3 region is CATSRDGVSNTGELFF. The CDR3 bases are TGTGCCACCAGCAGAGACGGGGTCTCGAACACCGGGGAGCTGTTTTTT.

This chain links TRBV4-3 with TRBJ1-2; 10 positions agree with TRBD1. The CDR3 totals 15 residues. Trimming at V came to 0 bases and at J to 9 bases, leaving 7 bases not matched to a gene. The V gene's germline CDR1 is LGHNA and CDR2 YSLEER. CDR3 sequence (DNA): TGCGCCAGCAGCCAAGATGGGGACAGGGGACAAAGCTACACCTTC. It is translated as CASSQDGDRGQSYTF.

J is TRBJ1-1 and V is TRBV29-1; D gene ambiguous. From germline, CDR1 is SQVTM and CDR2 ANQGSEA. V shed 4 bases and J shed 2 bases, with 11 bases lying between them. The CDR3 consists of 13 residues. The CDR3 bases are TGCAGCGTTGTTTTAGGGTCTAACACTGAAGCTTTCTTT. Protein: CSVVLGSNTEAFF.

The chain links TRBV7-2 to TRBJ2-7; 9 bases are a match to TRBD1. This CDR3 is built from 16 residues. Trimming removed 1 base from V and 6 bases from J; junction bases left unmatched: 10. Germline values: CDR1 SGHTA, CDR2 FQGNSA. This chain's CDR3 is CASSLGSPQGAGEQYF. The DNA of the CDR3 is TGTGCCAGCAGCTTAGGATCACCACAGGGGGCCGGCGAGCAGTACTTC.

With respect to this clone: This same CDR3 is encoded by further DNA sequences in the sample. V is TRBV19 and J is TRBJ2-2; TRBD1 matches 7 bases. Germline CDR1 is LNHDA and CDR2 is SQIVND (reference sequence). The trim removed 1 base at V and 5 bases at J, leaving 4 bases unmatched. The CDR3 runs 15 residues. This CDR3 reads CASSIGQGWTGELFF. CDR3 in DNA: TGTGCCAGTAGTATAGGACAGGGTTGGACCGGGGAGCTGTTTTTT.

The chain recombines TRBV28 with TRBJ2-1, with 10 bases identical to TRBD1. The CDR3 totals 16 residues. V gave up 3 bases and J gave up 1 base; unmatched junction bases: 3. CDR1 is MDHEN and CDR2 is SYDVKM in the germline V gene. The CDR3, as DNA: TGTGCCAGCAGTTTCCCGGGACAGGGGTCCTACAATGAGCAGTTCTTC. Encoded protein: CASSFPGQGSYNEQFF. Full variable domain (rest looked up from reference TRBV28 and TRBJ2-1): DVKVTQSSRYLVKRTGEKVFLECVQDMDHENMFWYRQDPGLGLRLIYFSYDVKMKEKGDIPEGYSVSREKKERFSLILESASTNQTSMYLCASSFPGQGSYNEQFFGPGTRLTVL.

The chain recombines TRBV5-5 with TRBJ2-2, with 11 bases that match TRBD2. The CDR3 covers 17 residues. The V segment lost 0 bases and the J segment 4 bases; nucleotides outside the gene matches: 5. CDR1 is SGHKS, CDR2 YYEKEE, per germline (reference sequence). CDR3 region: CASSLELAGARTGELFF. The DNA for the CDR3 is TGTGCCAGCAGCTTGGAACTAGCGGGGGCTCGCACCGGGGAGCTGTTTTTT. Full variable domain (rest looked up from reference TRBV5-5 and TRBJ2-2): DAGVTQSPTHLIKTRGQQVTLRCSPISGHKSVSWYQQVLGQGPQFIFQYYEKEERGRGNFPDRFSARQFPNYSSELNVNALLLGDSALYLCASSLELAGARTGELFFGEGSRLTVL.

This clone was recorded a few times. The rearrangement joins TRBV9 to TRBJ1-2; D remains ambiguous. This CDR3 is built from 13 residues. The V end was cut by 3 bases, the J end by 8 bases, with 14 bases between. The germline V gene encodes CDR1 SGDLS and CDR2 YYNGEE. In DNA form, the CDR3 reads TGTGCCAGCAGCGCCTCTTTTAGCGTCGGCTACACCTTC. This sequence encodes CASSASFSVGYTF. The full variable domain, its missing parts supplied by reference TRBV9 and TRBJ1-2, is DSGVTQTPKHLITATGQRVTLRCSPRSGDLSVYWYQQSLDQGLQFLIQYYNGEERAKGNILERFSAQQFPDLHSELNLSSLELGDSALYFCASSASFSVGYTFGSGTRLTVV.

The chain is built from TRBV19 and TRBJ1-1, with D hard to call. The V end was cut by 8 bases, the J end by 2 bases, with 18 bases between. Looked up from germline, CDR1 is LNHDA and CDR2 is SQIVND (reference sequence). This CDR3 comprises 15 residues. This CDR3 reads CASHSITAENTEAFF. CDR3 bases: TGTGCCAGTCATAGTATAACGGCCGAAAACACTGAAGCTTTCTTT.

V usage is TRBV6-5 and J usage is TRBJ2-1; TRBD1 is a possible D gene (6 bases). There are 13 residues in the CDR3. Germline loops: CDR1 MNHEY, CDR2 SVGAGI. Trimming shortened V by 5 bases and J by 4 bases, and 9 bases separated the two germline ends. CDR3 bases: TGTGCCAGCAGTCGTGGACAGTACAATGAGCAGTTCTTC. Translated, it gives CASSRGQYNEQFF.

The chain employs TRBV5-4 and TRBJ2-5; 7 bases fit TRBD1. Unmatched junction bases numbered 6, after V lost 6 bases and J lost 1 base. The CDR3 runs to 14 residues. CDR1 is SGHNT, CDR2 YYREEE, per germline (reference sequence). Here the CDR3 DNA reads TGTGCCAGCAAGACAGGGACCGTCCAAGAGACCCAGTACTTC. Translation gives CASKTGTVQETQYF.

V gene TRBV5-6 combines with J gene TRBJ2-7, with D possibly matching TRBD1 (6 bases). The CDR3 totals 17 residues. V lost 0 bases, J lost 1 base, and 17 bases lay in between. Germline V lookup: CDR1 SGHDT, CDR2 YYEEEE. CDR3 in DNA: TGTGCCAGCAGCTTGGGGGTTTACCCGGACAGATCCTACGAGCAGTACTTC. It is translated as CASSLGVYPDRSYEQYF.

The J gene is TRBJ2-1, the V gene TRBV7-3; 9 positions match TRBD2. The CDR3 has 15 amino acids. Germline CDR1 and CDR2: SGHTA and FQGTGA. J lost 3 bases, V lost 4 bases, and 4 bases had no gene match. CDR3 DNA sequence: TGTGCCAGCAGCTCATCTAGCGGGAACTACAATGAGCAGTTCTTC. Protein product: CASSSSSGNYNEQFF.